This is a list of T cell receptor beta chains from one sample in a study of T cell responses to AZD1222 COVID-19 vaccine. Assay used: immunoSEQ multiplex PCR; TCRdb lists only in-frame clones, some missing. Of 150,000 to 180,000 clones listed, 90% are singletons. This specimen was peripheral blood, taken on day 0 of AZD1222 vaccination. These receptors were collected from an adult in good health. Each CDR3 is given with its conserved first and last residue.

V gene	J gene	CDR3 protein
TRBV18	TRBJ1-2	CASSRATGPYGYTF
TRBV12-3/TRBV12-4	TRBJ1-2	CASSHPNSYGYTF
TRBV12-3/TRBV12-4	TRBJ1-5	CASSFTGQPQHF
TRBV10-3	TRBJ1-3	CAIRPGQPSGNTIYF
TRBV7-7	TRBJ2-6	CASSLSPTGVVSGANVLTF
TRBV28	TRBJ2-5	CASRHLTSGGAVETQYF
TRBV29-1	TRBJ1-5	CSVTQDSNQPQHF
TRBV5-1	TRBJ1-1	CASSQGHGTEAFF
TRBV6-5	TRBJ2-3	CASSWGTTLRDTQYF
TRBV6-6	TRBJ1-5	CASSSTGNQPQHF
TRBV18	TRBJ1-1	CASSPGANTEAFF
TRBV2	TRBJ1-6	CASRDRGRYNSPLHF
TRBV7-9	TRBJ1-5	CASSLDTGVGQPQHF
TRBV5-1	TRBJ2-7	CASSLAIVASGASLYEQYF
TRBV11-2	TRBJ2-7	CASSPQAREQYF
TRBV13	TRBJ2-3	CASSTGLAGGNTQYF
TRBV3-1/TRBV3-2	TRBJ2-2	CASSQRDGELFF
TRBV3-1/TRBV3-2	TRBJ1-6	CASSQNSPLHF
TRBV24-1	TRBJ2-1	CATSDRDRAGNEQFF
TRBV25-1	TRBJ2-5	CASRTGGMSETQYF
TRBV3-1/TRBV3-2	TRBJ1-2	CASSQDPSPYYGYTF
TRBV6-1	TRBJ1-5	CASSEALGVGPLEHSNQPQHF
TRBV9	TRBJ1-4	CASSGTGMGTNEKLFF
TRBV5-4	TRBJ1-3	CASSPGDSHSGNTIYF
TRBV5-4	TRBJ1-2	CASSFSDRDGYTF
TRBV7-2	TRBJ1-2	CASSSTGGYGYTF
TRBV2	TRBJ2-2	CARRTSGRGTGELFF
TRBV23-1	TRBJ2-3	CASTGQKRSTDTQYF
TRBV11-3	TRBJ1-6	CASSFSGQGYNSPLHF